The 27 T cell receptor beta chains below come from one sample, sequenced in a study of regulatory T cells in long-lasting Graves disease. Specified time point: persistent/refractory GD, antithyroid drugs over 5 years with positive TRAb. PBMCs were the source of the RNA used for TCR sequencing. Investigators prepared the TCR beta libraries by applying iRepertoire HTBI primers and Arm-PCR of CDR3 regions. Each CDR3 protein is one row after TCRdb ran MiXCR on the multiplex PCR reads. Of roughly 470,000 distinct CDR3 sequences listed, less than 25% are singletons. Sequenced material: peripheral blood mononuclear cells (PBMCs), taken when the disease was refractory, from a patient treated with antithyroid drugs. The receptors come from a female donor with Graves disease.

This clonotype was observed a few times. This sequence joins TRBV6-1 and TRBJ1-3, with D unresolved. Trimming removed 9 bases at V and 4 bases at J, with 25 bases between. CDR3 size: 17 residues. Germline loops: CDR1 MNHNS, CDR2 SASEGT. The chain's CDR3 is CASRRISVGSAGNTIYF. The CDR3 bases are TGTGCCAGTCGACGGATTTCTGTGGGATCCGCGGGAAACACCATATATTTT.

This clonotype was seen at least ten times. The chain uses TRBV6-1 and TRBJ2-7, with D tentatively TRBD1 (5 bases). The length of the CDR3 is 12 residues. The V end was cut by 7 bases, the J end by 2 bases, with 9 bases between. From germline, CDR1 is MNHNS and CDR2 SASEGT. CDR3 bases: TGTGCCAGCACCAAGACAGCCTACGAGCAGTACTTC. Its translation is CASTKTAYEQYF.

The chain recombines TRBV4-3 with TRBJ1-2, with D possibly matching TRBD1 (5 bases). Germline CDR1 reads LGHNA; CDR2 reads YSLEER. The V gene lost 1 base and the J gene lost 2 bases, with 11 bases spanning the gap. This CDR3 comprises 15 residues. The CDR3 protein is CASSQAPRVNYGYTF. CDR3 sequence (DNA): TGCGCCAGCAGCCAAGCGCCCAGGGTAAACTATGGCTACACCTTC.

The chain uses TRBV4-1 and TRBJ1-2, with 9 bases aligning to TRBD1. J lost 1 base, V lost 0 bases, and 3 bases had no gene match. The germline V gene encodes CDR1 MGHRA and CDR2 YSYEKL. The CDR3 loop spans 16 amino acids. The DNA of the CDR3 is TGCGCCAGCAGCCAAGATGCGGGACAGGGTAACTATGGCTACACCTTC. This translates into CASSQDAGQGNYGYTF.

Only a few counts were recorded for this clonotype. This rearrangement joins TRBV5-1 to TRBJ2-7; a possible D gene is TRBD2 (5 bases). Trimming left V 2 bases short and J 3 bases short, with 12 bases between. This CDR3 has 14 amino acids. CDR1 and CDR2 from the germline V gene are SGHRS and YFSETQ. The CDR3 bases are TGCGCCAGCAGCTTTTCCGGGATCATCTACGAGCAGTACTTC. Its translation is CASSFSGIIYEQYF.

Here the CDR3 DNA reads TGTGCCATCAGTGAGTCGGGCAGGGCCAAAGAGCAGTACTTC. Translating it yields CAISESGRAKEQYF. The chain is built from TRBV10-3 and TRBJ2-7; a possible D gene is TRBD1 (5 bases). The germline V and J ends were trimmed by 0 bases and 7 bases, with 13 bases remaining between them. Germline V lookup: CDR1 ENHRY, CDR2 SYGVKD. CDR3 size: 14 residues.

This clonotype was seen ten or more times. The rearrangement joins TRBV12-5 to TRBJ2-7; D is unresolved. The length of the CDR3 is 13 residues. Germline V gene sequence: CDR1 LGHNT, CDR2 FRNRAP. The V and J ends lost 2 bases and 6 bases respectively, with 11 bases between them. CDR3 region: CASGLWPSSEQYF. As DNA, the CDR3 is TGTGCTAGTGGTTTGTGGCCGTCTAGCGAGCAGTACTTC.

The J gene is TRBJ1-2, the V gene TRBV6-9; D gene uncertain. V was cut by 3 bases and J by 4 bases, with 9 bases left in between. Germline CDR1 reads MNHGY; CDR2 reads SVAAGI. This CDR3 comprises 13 residues. The DNA for the CDR3 is TGTGCCAGCAGTTACTTGGACGGCTATGGCTACACCTTC. Translated, it gives CASSYLDGYGYTF.

Many counts were recorded for this clonotype. The chain employs TRBV30 and TRBJ2-5; D unclear. Germline V lookup: CDR1 GTSNPN, CDR2 SVGIG (reference sequence). V was cut by 4 bases and J by 0 bases, with 9 bases left in between. CDR3 length: 13 residues. CDR3 residues: CAWTVLDQETQYF. CDR3 nucleotides: TGTGCCTGGACCGTTTTGGACCAAGAGACCCAGTACTTC.

The chain uses TRBV2 and TRBJ2-1, with 10 bases lining up with TRBD2. Germline CDR1 is SNHLY and CDR2 is FYNNEI. Trimming removed 8 bases from V and 9 bases from J; junction bases left unmatched: 16. There are 16 residues in the CDR3. CDR3 loop: CASLTAGLAGVSEQFF. CDR3 nucleotides: TGTGCCAGCCTTACCGCCGGGCTAGCGGGAGTATCTGAGCAGTTCTTC. Supplemented by reference TRBV2 and TRBJ2-1, the full variable domain reads EPEVTQTPSHQVTQMGQEVILRCVPISNHLYFYWYRQILGQKVEFLVSFYNNEISEKSEIFDDQFSVERPDGSNFTLKIRSTKLEDSAMYFCASLTAGLAGVSEQFFGPGTRLTVL.

This clonotype has just one count. The germline gene is not matched at one end of the junction; a read error may be the cause. The CDR3 DNA reads as TGTGCCAGCGGCTTAGGGGCCCGCACCTACGAGCAGTACTTC. Its translation: CASGLGARTYEQYF. The chain has TRBV7-2 and TRBJ2-7; TRBD1 is a possible D gene (5 bases). This CDR3 is 14 amino acids long. Germline V gene sequence: CDR1 SGHTA, CDR2 FQGNSA.

The genes are TRBV19 and TRBJ1-5; D is undetermined. The CDR3 is 16 amino acids. Germline lookup yields CDR1 LNHDA and CDR2 SQIVND (reference sequence). Trimming took off 3 bases at V and 1 base at J, with 13 bases between the two ends. The CDR3 spells CASSIFFPGSNQPQHF. Written as DNA, the CDR3 is TGTGCCAGTAGTATTTTCTTCCCGGGGAGCAATCAGCCCCAGCATTTT.

The gene calls are TRBV20-1 and TRBJ2-7; TRBD2 matches 9 bases. Per the germline V gene, CDR1 is DFQATT and CDR2 is SNEGSKA (reference sequence). V shed 3 bases, J shed 3 bases, and the junction held 9 bases outside the gene matches. CDR3 length: 15 amino acids. The CDR3 DNA sequence: TGCAGTGCTAGGTCGTTAGCGGGAGTACTCTACGAGCAGTACTTC. Translated: CSARSLAGVLYEQYF.

This clonotype was counted between two and nine times. V and J are TRBV7-6 and TRBJ2-7, with D tentatively TRBD2 (6 bases). Germline CDR1 is SGHVS and CDR2 is FNYEAQ. Trimming pared 5 bases from V and 0 bases from J, leaving 17 bases between. The CDR3 sequence is 16 residues long. This chain's CDR3 is CASSPFGGGPSYEQYF. CDR3 sequence (DNA): TGTGCCAGCAGCCCGTTCGGAGGAGGGCCCTCCTACGAGCAGTACTTC.

This clonotype showed up many times. The gene calls are TRBV2 and TRBJ1-4; perhaps TRBD1 as D (6 bases). Germline V lookup: CDR1 SNHLY, CDR2 FYNNEI. The CDR3 totals 15 residues. With 3 bases removed from V and 1 base from J, the gap between germline ends came to 9 bases. For the CDR3, the DNA is TGTGCCAGCAGTGAGTGGACAGTAACTAATGAAAAACTGTTTTTT. Translating it yields CASSEWTVTNEKLFF. Together with reference TRBV2 and TRBJ1-4, the CDR3 gives the full variable domain: EPEVTQTPSHQVTQMGQEVILRCVPISNHLYFYWYRQILGQKVEFLVSFYNNEISEKSEIFDDQFSVERPDGSNFTLKIRSTKLEDSAMYFCASSEWTVTNEKLFFGSGTQLSVL.

This clonotype turned up a few times. The genes are TRBV19 and TRBJ1-5, with D maybe TRBD1 (6 bases). Germline V gene lookup returns CDR1 LNHDA and CDR2 SQIVND (reference sequence). The CDR3 runs to 15 residues. With 6 bases removed from V and 1 base from J, the gap between germline ends came to 13 bases. CDR3 in amino acids: CASRAGTLSNQPQHF. Written as DNA, the CDR3 is TGTGCCAGTAGAGCCGGGACACTGAGCAATCAGCCCCAGCATTTT.

This clonotype showed up many times. The J gene is TRBJ2-5, the V gene TRBV20-1, with 9 positions matching TRBD2. The CDR3 length is 11 residues. Germline V lookup: CDR1 DFQATT, CDR2 SNEGSKA (reference sequence). V lost 5 bases and J lost 7; bases outside the gene matches: 2. This chain's CDR3 is CSAASGVTQYF. The DNA of the CDR3 is TGCAGTGCTGCTAGCGGGGTGACCCAGTACTTC.

In this sample, this clonotype turned up a few times. The rearrangement uses TRBV7-2 and TRBJ2-5, with 7 bases aligning to TRBD2. The CDR3 covers 16 residues. Germline CDR1 is SGHTA and CDR2 is FQGNSA. With 3 bases clipped from V and 3 bases from J, the junction kept 10 bases outside the gene matches. CDR3 in amino acids: CASSFDAGTTKETQYF. The CDR3, as DNA: TGTGCCAGCAGCTTTGACGCCGGGACTACTAAAGAGACCCAGTACTTC.

The chain uses TRBV6-1 and TRBJ2-7, with D possibly called TRBD1 or TRBD2 (6 bases each). This CDR3 comprises 13 residues. V was shortened by 6 bases and J by 3 bases, with 12 bases between the two germline ends. The germline CDR1 and CDR2 sequences are MNHNS and SASEGT. Here the CDR3 reads CASRQGGYYEQYF. In DNA, the CDR3 is TGTGCCAGCAGACAAGGGGGGTACTACGAGCAGTACTTC.

As to this clonotype: Given a much more abundant clone one base away, this may be a read error. The rearrangement uses TRBV10-3 and TRBJ2-7; 10 bases are a match to TRBD2. CDR1 and CDR2 from the germline V gene are ENHRY and SYGVKD. The CDR3 is 15 amino acids. Written as DNA, the CDR3 is TGTACCATCAATGCCGGGACTAGCGTCTCCTACGAGCAGTACTTC. Translated: CTINAGTSVSYEQYF.

The rearrangement links TRBV6-2 or TRBV6-3 to TRBJ2-5; TRBD1 agrees at 10 bases. Germline CDR1 is MNHEY and CDR2 is SVGEGT. This CDR3 has 13 amino acids. The junction had 4 bases not matched to a gene; V was cut back by 7 bases and J by 5 bases. The CDR3 DNA reads TGTGCCAGCACCCGGACAGGGGGGGAGACCCAGTACTTC. This gives the protein CASTRTGGETQYF.

CDR3 region: CASSDSNEQFF. In DNA, the CDR3 is TGTGCCAGCAGTGATAGTAATGAGCAGTTCTTC. The rearrangement joins TRBV2 to TRBJ2-5; D not certain. The DNA end favors TRBJ2-1, so the J call may be wrong. The CDR3 has 11 amino acids. CDR1 and CDR2 (germline): SNHLY, FYNNEI.

This clonotype has a count of ten or more. The chain is built from TRBV5-1 and TRBJ2-7; weak D call: TRBD2 (7 bases). Germline V lookup: CDR1 SGHRS, CDR2 YFSETQ. V shed 5 bases and J shed 6 bases, with 12 bases lying between them. CDR3 length equals 12 residues. CDR3 region: CASREGGTEQYF. As DNA, the CDR3 is TGCGCCAGCAGAGAGGGGGGGACCGAGCAGTACTTC.

The rearrangement joins TRBV5-5 to TRBJ2-2, with 14 positions matching TRBD2. This CDR3 contains 16 residues. Trimming cost V 4 bases and J 6 bases; bases outside gene matches: 5. Germline V CDR1 and CDR2: SGHKS, YYEKEE (reference sequence). The CDR3: CASSQETSGRAGELFF. The CDR3 DNA is TGTGCCAGCAGCCAAGAGACTAGCGGGAGGGCCGGGGAGCTGTTTTTT.

The V gene is TRBV9, the J gene TRBJ1-1; TRBD1 matches at 11 bases. In germline, CDR1 is SGDLS, CDR2 YYNGEE. The trim removed 3 bases at V and 5 bases at J, leaving 12 bases unmatched. This CDR3 comprises 17 residues. CDR3 nucleotide sequence: TGTGCCAGCAGCGCTAATCTACGGACAGGGGGCAGGACTGAAGCTTTCTTT. This gives the protein CASSANLRTGGRTEAFF. The full variable domain, with the rest looked up from reference TRBV9 and TRBJ1-1, is DSGVTQTPKHLITATGQRVTLRCSPRSGDLSVYWYQQSLDQGLQFLIQYYNGEERAKGNILERFSAQQFPDLHSELNLSSLELGDSALYFCASSANLRTGGRTEAFFGQGTRLTVV.

J is TRBJ2-3 and V is TRBV28; TRBD1 matches 8 bases. Germline assignment: CDR1 MDHEN and CDR2 SYDVKM. The CDR3 runs to 15 residues. The trim removed 3 bases at V and 4 bases at J, leaving 6 bases unmatched. The CDR3 DNA reads TGTGCCAGCAGTTTTGGACAGGGACTTTCAGATACGCAGTATTTT. It translates to CASSFGQGLSDTQYF. Based on the CDR3 plus reference TRBV28 and TRBJ2-3, the full variable domain is DVKVTQSSRYLVKRTGEKVFLECVQDMDHENMFWYRQDPGLGLRLIYFSYDVKMKEKGDIPEGYSVSREKKERFSLILESASTNQTSMYLCASSFGQGLSDTQYFGPGTRLTVL.

The chain carries TRBV4-2 and TRBJ1-4; no firm D call. Germline CDR1 and CDR2: LGHNA and YNFKEQ. The CDR3 is made up of 15 amino acids. The V and J ends lost 0 bases and 6 bases respectively, with 11 bases between them. CDR3 region: CASSQDRSLDEKLFF. The CDR3 coding sequence is TGTGCCAGCAGCCAAGATAGGAGCCTTGATGAAAAACTGTTTTTT.